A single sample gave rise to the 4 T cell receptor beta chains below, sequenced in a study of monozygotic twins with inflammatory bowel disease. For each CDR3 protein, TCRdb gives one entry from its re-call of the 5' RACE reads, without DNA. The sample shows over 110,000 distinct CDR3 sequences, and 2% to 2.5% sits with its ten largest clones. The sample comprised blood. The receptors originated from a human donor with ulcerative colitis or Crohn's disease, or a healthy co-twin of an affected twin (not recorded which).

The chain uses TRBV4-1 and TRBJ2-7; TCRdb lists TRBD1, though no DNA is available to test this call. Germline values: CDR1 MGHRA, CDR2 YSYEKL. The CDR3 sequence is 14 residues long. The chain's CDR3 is CASSQNREAYEQYF.

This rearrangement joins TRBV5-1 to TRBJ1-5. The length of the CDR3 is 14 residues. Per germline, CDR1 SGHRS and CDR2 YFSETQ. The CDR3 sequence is CASSFEGSGQPQHF.

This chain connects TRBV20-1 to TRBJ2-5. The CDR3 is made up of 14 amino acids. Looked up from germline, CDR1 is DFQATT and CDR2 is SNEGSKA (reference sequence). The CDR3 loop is CSSKGSEYQETQYF.

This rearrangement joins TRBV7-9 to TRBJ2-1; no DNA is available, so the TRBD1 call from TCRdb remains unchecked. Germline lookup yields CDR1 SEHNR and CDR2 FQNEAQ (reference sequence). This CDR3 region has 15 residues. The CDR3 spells CASSPGQISYNEQFF.